This T cell receptor beta chain came from a study of blood T cell repertoires in COVID-19. Whole-study context: Collection of acute and convalescent COVID-19 samples took place in the United States, Italy and Spain.

Germline V gene sequence: CDR1 LNHDA, CDR2 SQIVND (reference sequence). CDR3 length equals 13 residues. Trimming removed 7 bases at V and 0 bases at J, with 8 bases between. Measured with immunoSEQ multiplex PCR; TCRdb has only the in-frame clones, and not every one. The repertoire holds more than 90,000 clones, with about 85% as singletons. The receptor was derived from a woman aged 70-85 years with active or convalescent COVID-19. J is TRBJ2-3 and V is TRBV19; D uncertain. The sample taken for sequencing was peripheral blood. CDR3 in DNA: TGTGCCAGTAAATCAGATAGCACAGATACGCAGTATTTT. This sequence encodes CASKSDSTDTQYF.